The rows below give T cell receptor beta chains drawn from one sample of a study of cytomegalovirus exposure and HLA in healthy donors. Some clones are missing from TCRdb's copy, which holds only in-frame ones; the method was immunoSEQ multiplex PCR. Among about 110,000 clones listed, over 70% were seen once. Sequences were obtained from PBMCs. Source of these receptors: a man under 40 in good health and CMV-seronegative. Both conserved end residues are part of each CDR3. The order of the fields is V gene, J gene, clone size, D gene, CDR3 protein, CDR3 DNA. A D gene is named only where the DNA matches it firmly. The size field is filled for only some rows; it gives once, few, many or a size class.

TRBV4-2	TRBJ2-1	.	TRBD2	CASSQVLAGVDEQFF	TGTGCCAGCAGCCAAGTGCTAGCGGGAGTTGATGAGCAGTTCTTC
TRBV2	TRBJ2-2	once	TRBD2	CASSFPGTTNTGELFF	TGTGCCAGCAGTTTCCCCGGGACTACGAACACCGGGGAGCTGTTTTTT
TRBV27	TRBJ1-1	few	.	CASSLSGGNTEAFF	TGTGCCAGCAGTTTATCCGGGGGGAACACTGAAGCTTTCTTT
TRBV7-8	TRBJ2-1	.	.	CASRGARGDNEQFF	TGTGCCAGCAGGGGGGCCCGTGGCGACAATGAGCAGTTCTTC
TRBV11-2	TRBJ1-1	.	.	CASSLTGVDTEAFF	TGTGCCAGCAGCTTAACCGGGGTGGACACTGAAGCTTTCTTT
TRBV15	TRBJ2-2	.	.	CATSSFGRENDGELFF	TGTGCCACCAGCAGTTTCGGTCGGGAGAACGACGGGGAGCTGTTTTTT
TRBV27	TRBJ2-7	.	TRBD1	CVSSSGTGAYEQYF	TGTGTCAGCTCCTCGGGGACAGGCGCCTACGAGCAGTACTTC
TRBV29-1	TRBJ1-1	.	.	CSVEDDQGWTEAFF	TGCAGCGTTGAAGATGACCAGGGATGGACTGAAGCTTTCTTT
TRBV2	TRBJ1-1	few	TRBD1	CASCGQENTEAFF	TGTGCCAGCTGCGGACAGGAAAACACTGAAGCTTTCTTT
TRBV13	TRBJ2-5	.	TRBD1	CASSSRQGGETQYF	TGTGCCAGCAGCTCCAGACAGGGTGGAGAGACCCAGTACTTC
TRBV4-3	TRBJ1-1	.	TRBD1	CASSQDPTGQETHTEAFF	TGCGCCAGCAGCCAAGATCCTACGGGACAGGAGACTCACACTGAAGCTTTCTTT
TRBV25-1	TRBJ2-5	.	TRBD1	CASSGYRGPLETQYF	TGTGCCAGCAGTGGATACAGGGGGCCACTAGAGACCCAGTACTTC
TRBV5-1	TRBJ1-4	.	.	CASSLRALDSSNEKLFF	TGCGCCAGCAGCTTGAGGGCATTGGACTCAAGTAATGAAAAACTGTTTTTT
TRBV5-1	TRBJ2-5	.	.	CASSSTGNRETQYF	TGCGCCAGCAGCTCCACAGGGAATCGAGAGACCCAGTACTTC
TRBV29-1	TRBJ2-7	.	TRBD2	CSVTSGFSYEQYF	TGCAGCGTCACTAGCGGGTTCTCCTACGAGCAGTACTTC
TRBV15	TRBJ1-2	.	TRBD1	CATSRGTGEGGYTF	TGTGCCACCAGCAGAGGGACAGGGGAAGGTGGCTACACCTTC
TRBV5-6	TRBJ2-7	.	TRBD1	CASSLVRTGNSYEQYF	TGTGCCAGCAGCCTCGTGAGGACAGGGAACTCCTACGAGCAGTACTTC
TRBV6-6	TRBJ2-1	.	TRBD2	CASSRTSGGHNEQFF	TGTGCCAGCAGCCGAACTAGCGGGGGACACAATGAGCAGTTCTTC
TRBV15	TRBJ1-1	.	.	CATSRDWVRSMNTEAFF	TGTGCCACCAGCAGAGATTGGGTAAGGAGCATGAACACTGAAGCTTTCTTT
TRBV12-5	TRBJ2-3	.	TRBD1	CASGFKGQGGSTDTQYF	TGTGCTAGTGGTTTTAAAGGACAGGGGGGGAGTACAGATACGCAGTATTTT
TRBV7-2	TRBJ2-3	.	TRBD2	CASSRLAGEAQYF	TGTGCCAGCAGCCGATTAGCGGGAGAGGCGCAGTATTTT
TRBV6-5	TRBJ1-2	.	.	CASRQGSLDYGYTF	TGTGCCAGCAGACAGGGAAGCCTTGACTATGGCTACACCTTC
TRBV12-5	TRBJ1-5	.	.	CASGSLQPQHF	TGTGCTAGTGGTTCCCTCCAGCCCCAGCATTTT
TRBV6-5	TRBJ2-7	.	.	CASSLDSEEQYF	TGTGCCAGCAGTCTGGACAGTGAGGAGCAGTACTTC
TRBV30	TRBJ1-5	.	.	CAWSGGAASNQPQHF	TGTGCCTGGAGTGGCGGGGCAGCTAGCAATCAGCCCCAGCATTTT
TRBV7-3	TRBJ2-1	.	TRBD2	CASSSSSGGSNGNEQFF	TGTGCCAGCAGCTCTTCTTCGGGGGGGAGCAATGGCAATGAGCAGTTCTTC